This TCR beta chain was documented in a study of T cell responses to AZD1222 COVID-19 vaccine. Across the whole study: Second-dose timings of about 4 or about 12 weeks were pooled.

Details on this clone: Its antigen is still unknown.

Overall study results and limits: No repertoire was sampled before or during the peak T cell response, only after it. Nearly half of spike-specific TCRs reportedly target variant regions that are unmutated in the B.1.351 and B.1.1.7 variants.

TCRdb's table, derived via immunoSEQ multiplex PCR, lists solely in-frame clones and lacks some. Here the sample spans under 200,000 clones, 88% being singletons. The specimen was peripheral blood, collected on day 0 of AZD1222 vaccination. The TCR was taken from an adult in good health.

The chain's CDR3 is CASSLVEGRGQPQHF. The CDR3 DNA sequence: TGTGCCAGCAGCTTGGTGGAGGGTAGAGGGCAGCCCCAGCATTTT. The chain links TRBV5-8 to TRBJ1-5; no firm D call. V shed 0 bases and J shed 7 bases, with 14 bases lying between them. The CDR3 has 15 amino acids. CDR1 and CDR2 (germline): SGHTS, YDEGEE. Full variable domain (outside the CDR3, taken from reference TRBV5-8 and TRBJ1-5): EAGVTQSPTHLIKTRGQQATLRCSPISGHTSVYWYQQALGLGLQFLLWYDEGEERNRGNFPPRFSGRQFPNYSSELNVNALELEDSALYLCASSLVEGRGQPQHFGDGTRLSIL.